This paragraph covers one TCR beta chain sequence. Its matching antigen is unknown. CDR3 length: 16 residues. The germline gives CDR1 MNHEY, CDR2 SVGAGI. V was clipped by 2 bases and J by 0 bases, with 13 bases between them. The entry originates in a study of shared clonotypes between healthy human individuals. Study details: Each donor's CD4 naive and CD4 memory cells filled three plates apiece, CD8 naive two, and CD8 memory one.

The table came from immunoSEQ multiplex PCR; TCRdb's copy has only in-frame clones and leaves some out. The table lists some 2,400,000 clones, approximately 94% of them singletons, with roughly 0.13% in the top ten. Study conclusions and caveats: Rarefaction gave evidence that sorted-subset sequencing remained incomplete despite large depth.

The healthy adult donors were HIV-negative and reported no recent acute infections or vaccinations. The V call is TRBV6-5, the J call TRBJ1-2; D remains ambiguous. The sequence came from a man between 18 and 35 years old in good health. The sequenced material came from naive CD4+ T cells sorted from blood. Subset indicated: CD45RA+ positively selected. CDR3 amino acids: CASSYRLSAANYGYTF. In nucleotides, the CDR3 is TGTGCCAGCAGTTACCGGCTCTCGGCAGCTAACTATGGCTACACCTTC.